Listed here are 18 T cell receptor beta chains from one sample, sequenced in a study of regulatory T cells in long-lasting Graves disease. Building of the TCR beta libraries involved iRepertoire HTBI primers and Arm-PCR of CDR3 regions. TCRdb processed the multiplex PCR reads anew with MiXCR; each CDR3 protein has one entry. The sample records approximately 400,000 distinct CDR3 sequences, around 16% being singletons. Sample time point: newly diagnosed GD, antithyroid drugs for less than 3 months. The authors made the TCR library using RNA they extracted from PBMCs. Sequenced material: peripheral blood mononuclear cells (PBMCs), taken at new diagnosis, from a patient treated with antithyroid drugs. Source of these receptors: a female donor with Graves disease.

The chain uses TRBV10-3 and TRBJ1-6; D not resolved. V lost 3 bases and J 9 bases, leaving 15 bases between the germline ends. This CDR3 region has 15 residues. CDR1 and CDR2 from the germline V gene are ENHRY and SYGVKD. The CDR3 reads CAISDLRSKGSPLHF. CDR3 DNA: TGTGCCATCAGTGACCTCAGGTCGAAAGGTTCACCCCTCCACTTT.

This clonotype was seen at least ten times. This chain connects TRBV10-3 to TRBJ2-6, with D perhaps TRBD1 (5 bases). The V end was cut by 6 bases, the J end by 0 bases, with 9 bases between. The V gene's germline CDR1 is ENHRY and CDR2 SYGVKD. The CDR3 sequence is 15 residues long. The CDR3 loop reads CAIRGRSSGANVLTF. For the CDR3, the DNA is TGTGCCATCAGGGGGCGAAGCTCTGGGGCCAACGTCCTGACTTTC.

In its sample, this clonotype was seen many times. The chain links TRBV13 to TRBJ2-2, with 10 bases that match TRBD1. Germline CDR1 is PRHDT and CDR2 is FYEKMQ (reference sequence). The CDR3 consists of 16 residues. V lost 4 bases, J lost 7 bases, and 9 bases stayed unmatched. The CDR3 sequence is CASSSRPGQGSGELFF. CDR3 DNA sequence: TGTGCCAGCAGCTCGCGTCCGGGACAGGGGAGCGGGGAGCTGTTTTTT. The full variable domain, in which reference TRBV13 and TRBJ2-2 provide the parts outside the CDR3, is AAGVIQSPRHLIKEKRETATLKCYPIPRHDTVYWYQQGPGQDPQFLISFYEKMQSDKGSIPDRFSAQQFSDYHSELNMSSLELGDSALYFCASSSRPGQGSGELFFGEGSRLTVL.

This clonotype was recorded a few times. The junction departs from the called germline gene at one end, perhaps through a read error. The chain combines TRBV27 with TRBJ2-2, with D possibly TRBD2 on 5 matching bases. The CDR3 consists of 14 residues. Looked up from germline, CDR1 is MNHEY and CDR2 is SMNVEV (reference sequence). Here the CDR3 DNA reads TGTGCCAGCAGTTTACTACAGACCACCGGGAAGCTGTTTTTT. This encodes CASSLLQTTGKLFF.

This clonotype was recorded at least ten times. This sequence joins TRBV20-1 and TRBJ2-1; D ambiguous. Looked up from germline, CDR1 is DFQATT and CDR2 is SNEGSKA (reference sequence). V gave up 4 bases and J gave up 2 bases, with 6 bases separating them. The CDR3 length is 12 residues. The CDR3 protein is CSANVPYNEQFF. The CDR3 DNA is TGCAGTGCTAATGTTCCCTACAATGAGCAGTTCTTC.

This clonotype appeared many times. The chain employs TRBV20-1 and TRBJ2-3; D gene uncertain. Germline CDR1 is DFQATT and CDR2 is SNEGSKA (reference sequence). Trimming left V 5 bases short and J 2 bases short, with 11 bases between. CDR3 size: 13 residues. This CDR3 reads CSALYDLTDTQYF. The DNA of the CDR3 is TGCAGTGCTCTATACGACCTCACAGATACGCAGTATTTT.

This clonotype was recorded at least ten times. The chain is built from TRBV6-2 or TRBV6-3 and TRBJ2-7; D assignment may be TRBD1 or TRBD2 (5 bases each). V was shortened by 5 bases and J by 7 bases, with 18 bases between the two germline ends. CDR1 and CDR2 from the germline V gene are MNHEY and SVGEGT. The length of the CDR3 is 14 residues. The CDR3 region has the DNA TGTGCCAGCAGTGAAAGTAGAGGGGTTGGGGAGCAGTACTTC. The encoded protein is CASSESRGVGEQYF.

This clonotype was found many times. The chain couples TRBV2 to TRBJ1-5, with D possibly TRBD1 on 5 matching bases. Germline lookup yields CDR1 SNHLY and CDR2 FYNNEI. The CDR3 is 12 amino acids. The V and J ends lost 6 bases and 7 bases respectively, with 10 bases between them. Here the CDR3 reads CASSWGGQPQHF. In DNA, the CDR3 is TGTGCCAGCAGCTGGGGGGGACAGCCCCAGCATTTT.

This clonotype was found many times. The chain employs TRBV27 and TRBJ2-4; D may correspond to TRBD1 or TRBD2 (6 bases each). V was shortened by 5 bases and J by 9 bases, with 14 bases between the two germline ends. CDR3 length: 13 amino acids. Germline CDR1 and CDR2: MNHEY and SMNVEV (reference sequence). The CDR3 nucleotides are TGTGCCAGCAGTGCACGGGGGCGTGGCATTCAGTACTTC. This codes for CASSARGRGIQYF.

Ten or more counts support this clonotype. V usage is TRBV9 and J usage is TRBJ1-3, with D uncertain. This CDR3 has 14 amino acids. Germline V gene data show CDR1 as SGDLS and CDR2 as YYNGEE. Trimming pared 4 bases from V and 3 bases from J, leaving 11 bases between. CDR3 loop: CASSPTPYGNTIYF. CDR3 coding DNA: TGTGCCAGCAGCCCCACACCTTATGGAAACACCATATATTTT.

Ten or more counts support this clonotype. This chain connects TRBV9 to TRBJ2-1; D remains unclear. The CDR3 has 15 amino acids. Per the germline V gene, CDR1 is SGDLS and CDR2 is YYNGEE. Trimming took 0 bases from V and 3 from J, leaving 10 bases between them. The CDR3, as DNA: TGTGCCAGCAGCGTAGATGGCGATGACTACAATGAGCAGTTCTTC. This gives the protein CASSVDGDDYNEQFF.

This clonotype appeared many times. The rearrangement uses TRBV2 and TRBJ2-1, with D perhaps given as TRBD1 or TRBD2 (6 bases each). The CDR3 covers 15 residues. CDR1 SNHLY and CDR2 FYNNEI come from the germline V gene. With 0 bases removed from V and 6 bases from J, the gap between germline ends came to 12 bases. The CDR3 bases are TGTGCCAGCAGTGAAGCACGTGGGGGGCTCAATGAGCAGTTCTTC. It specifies CASSEARGGLNEQFF. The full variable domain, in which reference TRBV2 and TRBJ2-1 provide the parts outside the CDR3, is EPEVTQTPSHQVTQMGQEVILRCVPISNHLYFYWYRQILGQKVEFLVSFYNNEISEKSEIFDDQFSVERPDGSNFTLKIRSTKLEDSAMYFCASSEARGGLNEQFFGPGTRLTVL.

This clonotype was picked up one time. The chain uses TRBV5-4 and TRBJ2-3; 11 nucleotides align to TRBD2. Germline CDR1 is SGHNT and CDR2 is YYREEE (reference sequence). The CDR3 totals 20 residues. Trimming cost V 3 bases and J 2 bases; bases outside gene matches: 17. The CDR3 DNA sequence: TGTGCCAGCAGCTCGGGAACTAGCGGGAGACTCCGGGGCCTCACAGATACGCAGTATTTT. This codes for CASSSGTSGRLRGLTDTQYF.

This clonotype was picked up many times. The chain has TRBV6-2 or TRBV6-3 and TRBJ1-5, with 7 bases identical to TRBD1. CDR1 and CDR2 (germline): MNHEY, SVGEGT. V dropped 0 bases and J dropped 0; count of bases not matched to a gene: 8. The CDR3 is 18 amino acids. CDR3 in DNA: TGTGCCAGCAGTTACTCCCGAACGGGACAGAATAGCAATCAGCCCCAGCATTTT. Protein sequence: CASSYSRTGQNSNQPQHF.

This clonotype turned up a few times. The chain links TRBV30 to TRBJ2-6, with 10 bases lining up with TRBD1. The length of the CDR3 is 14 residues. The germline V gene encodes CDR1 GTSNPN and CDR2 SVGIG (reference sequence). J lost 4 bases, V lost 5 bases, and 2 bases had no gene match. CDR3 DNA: TGTGCCTGGGAGGACAGGGGGGGGGCCAACGTCCTGACTTTC. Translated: CAWEDRGGANVLTF.

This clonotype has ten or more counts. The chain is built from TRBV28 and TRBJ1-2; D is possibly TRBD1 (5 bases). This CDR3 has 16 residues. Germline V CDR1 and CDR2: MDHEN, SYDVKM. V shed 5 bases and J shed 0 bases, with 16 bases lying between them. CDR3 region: CASSPRDVRSNYGYTF. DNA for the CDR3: TGTGCCAGCAGTCCCCGGGACGTCCGTTCTAACTATGGCTACACCTTC.

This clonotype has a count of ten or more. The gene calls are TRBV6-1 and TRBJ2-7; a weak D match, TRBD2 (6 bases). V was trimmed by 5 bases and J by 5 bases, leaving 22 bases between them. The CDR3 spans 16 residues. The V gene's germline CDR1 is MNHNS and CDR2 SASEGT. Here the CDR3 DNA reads TGTGCCAGCAGTACCTCCGCGGGTGGAGGGATCCACGAGCAGTACTTC. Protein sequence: CASSTSAGGGIHEQYF.

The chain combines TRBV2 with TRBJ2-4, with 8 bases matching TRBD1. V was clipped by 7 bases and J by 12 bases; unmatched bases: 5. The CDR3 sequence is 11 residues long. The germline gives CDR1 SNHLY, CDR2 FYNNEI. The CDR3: CASMTGQDQYF. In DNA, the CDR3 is TGTGCCAGCATGACGGGACAGGATCAGTACTTC.